Presented here are 21 T cell receptor beta chains from one specimen sequenced in a study of blood T cell repertoires in COVID-19. Sequenced by immunoSEQ multiplex PCR; TCRdb stores in-frame clones only, minus some. The sample has about 190,000 clones, 80% to 85% seen once. The sequencing input was peripheral blood. These TCRs come from a human donor in a cohort sampled during active COVID-19.

The V and J genes are TRBV6-5 and TRBJ1-2; 9 bases align to TRBD1. With 4 bases clipped from V and 6 bases from J, the junction kept 9 bases outside the gene matches. CDR1 and CDR2 (germline): MNHEY, SVGAGI. The CDR3 is 15 amino acids. For the CDR3, the DNA is TGTGCCAGCAGTTTCAACCTCGACAGGGGGGATGGCTACACCTTC. Its protein is CASSFNLDRGDGYTF.

This clone was observed a few times. V gene TRBV10-3 combines with J gene TRBJ2-2; 7 bases agree with TRBD2. This CDR3 is built from 15 residues. Germline V gene data show CDR1 as ENHRY and CDR2 as SYGVKD. J lost 1 base, V lost 4 bases, and 3 bases had no gene match. CDR3 amino acids: CAISAGTMNTGELFF. Here the CDR3 DNA reads TGTGCCATCAGTGCGGGGACTATGAACACCGGGGAGCTGTTTTTT.

This clone was found once. The chain has TRBV6-5 and TRBJ1-6; perhaps TRBD1 as D (6 bases). The CDR3 has 15 amino acids. Germline CDR1 MNHEY, CDR2 SVGAGI. V was trimmed by 4 bases and J by 2 bases, leaving 9 bases between them. In DNA form, the CDR3 reads TGTGCCAGCAGTTTACAGGGAACCTATAATTCACCCCTCCACTTT. It specifies CASSLQGTYNSPLHF.

The CDR3 loop is CASSLTSGGPYNEQFF. As DNA, the CDR3 is TGTGCCAGCAGTCTAACTAGCGGGGGACCTTACAATGAGCAGTTCTTC. V and J are TRBV27 and TRBJ2-1, with 11 bases that match TRBD2. This CDR3 region has 16 residues. Germline trimming cut 5 bases from V and 4 bases from J; bases unmatched to any gene: 7. CDR1 MNHEY and CDR2 SMNVEV come from the germline V gene (reference sequence).

DNA of the CDR3: TGTGCCAGCAGTACGAGGACTGAGATATTACAGCATTTT. Translated, it gives CASSTRTEILQHF. This chain uses TRBV28 with TRBJ1-5, with unresolved D. V gave up 5 bases and J gave up 13 bases, with 18 bases separating them. This CDR3 is built from 13 residues. Germline CDR1 and CDR2: MDHEN and SYDVKM.

V gene TRBV7-2 combines with J gene TRBJ2-1; D is possibly TRBD2 (6 bases). Germline V lookup: CDR1 SGHTA, CDR2 FQGNSA. This CDR3 comprises 14 residues. Trimming took off 2 bases at V and 4 bases at J, with 9 bases between the two ends. The CDR3 coding sequence is TGTGCCAGCAGCTTATCTAGCGCGTACAATGAGCAGTTCTTC. Amino acid sequence: CASSLSSAYNEQFF.

CDR3 sequence: CASSPESWTDLNEQFF. Written as DNA, the CDR3 is TGTGCCAGCTCACCAGAAAGTTGGACTGATCTTAATGAGCAGTTCTTC. The chain uses TRBV18 and TRBJ2-1; possible D gene TRBD2, 5 bases. The V and J ends lost 2 bases and 7 bases respectively, with 18 bases between them. In germline, CDR1 is KGHSH, CDR2 LQKENI. This CDR3 has 16 amino acids.

This rearrangement joins TRBV18 to TRBJ2-5; TRBD1 aligns across 8 bases. CDR3 length: 17 amino acids. Trimming removed 1 base from V and 4 bases from J; junction bases left unmatched: 11. Germline CDR1 and CDR2: KGHSH and LQKENI. The CDR3 DNA reads TGTGCCAGCTCACCACGGACAGGGTCGAGGAGGGGAGAGACCCAGTACTTC. This translates into CASSPRTGSRRGETQYF.

This clone was seen only a few times. The CDR3 region has the DNA TGTGCCAGCAGCTTAAAACGGGTGAACACCGGGGAGCTGTTTTTT. This gives the protein CASSLKRVNTGELFF. This rearrangement joins TRBV11-2 to TRBJ2-2; no firm D call. Germline-derived CDR1 and CDR2 are SGHAT and FQNNGV. Trimming took 2 bases from V and 1 from J, leaving 8 bases between them. This CDR3 spans 15 amino acids.

The gene calls are TRBV28 and TRBJ2-5; 11 bases line up with TRBD2. Losses at the gene ends were 6 bases for V and 5 bases for J; bases not matched to a gene: 8. Looked up from germline, CDR1 is MDHEN and CDR2 is SYDVKM. The length of the CDR3 is 15 residues. CDR3 region: CASSLRLAGLETQYF. The CDR3 coding sequence is TGTGCCAGCAGCCTCCGACTAGCGGGATTGGAGACCCAGTACTTC.

This sequence joins TRBV5-1 and TRBJ1-1; a possible D gene is TRBD1 (6 bases). Germline V gene sequence: CDR1 SGHRS, CDR2 YFSETQ. V lost 6 bases, J lost 3 bases, and 12 bases lay in between. This CDR3 spans 13 amino acids. Here the CDR3 reads CASTGVAHTEAFF. The CDR3 nucleotides read TGCGCCAGCACAGGGGTTGCTCACACTGAAGCTTTCTTT. The complete variable domain, with remaining parts taken from reference TRBV5-1 and TRBJ1-1, reads KAGVTQTPRYLIKTRGQQVTLSCSPISGHRSVSWYQQTPGQGLQFLFEYFSETQRNKGNFPGRFSGRQFSNSRSEMNVSTLELGDSALYLCASTGVAHTEAFFGQGTRLTVV.

As concerns this clone: One end of the junction varies from germline; a read error may be responsible. The rearrangement joins TRBV7-7 to TRBJ2-5; D might be TRBD2 (5 bases). Germline CDR1 SSHAT, CDR2 FNYEAQ (reference sequence). There are 13 residues in the CDR3. CDR3 sequence: CASSWSGSETQYF. CDR3 bases: TGTGCTAGCAGCTGGTCGGGGTCCGAGACCCAGTACTTC.

V and J are TRBV11-2 and TRBJ2-7; 7 bases fit TRBD2. Trimming removed 5 bases from V and 2 bases from J; junction bases left unmatched: 6. The V gene's germline CDR1 is SGHAT and CDR2 FQNNGV. The CDR3 has 14 amino acids. The CDR3 region is CASSRSGSTYEQYF. Written as DNA, the CDR3 is TGTGCCAGCAGCCGTAGCGGGTCTACCTACGAGCAGTACTTC.

The chain uses TRBV27 and TRBJ2-1, with TRBD2 identical over 12 bases. This CDR3 is built from 16 residues. J was trimmed by 3 bases and V by 7 bases; bases with no gene match: 7. CDR1 and CDR2 from the germline V gene are MNHEY and SMNVEV (reference sequence). CDR3: CASIPLAGGIYNEQFF. Written as DNA, the CDR3 is TGTGCCAGCATTCCACTAGCGGGAGGAATCTACAATGAGCAGTTCTTC.

This clone was recorded only once. The CDR3 region has the DNA TGTGCCAGTAGCCGGACAGGGGGCACTTATAGCAATCAGCCCCAGCATTTT. As protein: CASSRTGGTYSNQPQHF. The chain uses TRBV19 and TRBJ1-5, with 11 bases aligning to TRBD1. V shed 6 bases and J 0 bases; nucleotides not matched to a gene: 7. The CDR3 covers 17 residues. Per the germline V gene, CDR1 is LNHDA and CDR2 is SQIVND (reference sequence). The variable domain in full, completed from reference TRBV19 and TRBJ1-5, reads DGGITQSPKYLFRKEGQNVTLSCEQNLNHDAMYWYRQDPGQGLRLIYYSQIVNDFQKGDIAEGYSVSREKKESFPLTVTSAQKNPTAFYLCASSRTGGTYSNQPQHFGDGTRLSIL.

The V and J genes are TRBV19 and TRBJ2-3; 7 nucleotides agree with TRBD2. Trimming cost V 7 bases and J 0 bases; bases outside gene matches: 4. This CDR3 is 14 amino acids long. Germline CDR1 is LNHDA and CDR2 is SQIVND (reference sequence). The chain's CDR3 is CASTTSASTDTQYF. In DNA, the CDR3 is TGTGCCAGTACCACTAGCGCAAGCACAGATACGCAGTATTTT.

The chain couples TRBV15 to TRBJ1-1; 8 positions match TRBD1. Germline V gene lookup returns CDR1 LNHNV and CDR2 YYDKDF (reference sequence). The CDR3 is 12 amino acids. With 4 bases clipped from V and 6 bases from J, the junction kept 1 base outside the gene matches. CDR3 sequence: CATSKTGAEAFF. The CDR3 DNA sequence: TGTGCCACCAGCAAGACAGGGGCTGAAGCTTTCTTT.

This sequence joins TRBV19 and TRBJ1-5; a weak D match, TRBD1 (6 bases). V was clipped by 4 bases and J by 1 base, with 20 bases between them. The CDR3 is 18 residues long. Per the germline V gene, CDR1 is LNHDA and CDR2 is SQIVND (reference sequence). CDR3: CASSKGHGPNNSNQPQHF. CDR3 coding DNA: TGTGCCAGTAGTAAGGGACACGGCCCGAATAACAGCAATCAGCCCCAGCATTTT.

The rearrangement joins TRBV5-1 to TRBJ2-7, with TRBD2 matching over 9 bases. In germline, CDR1 is SGHRS, CDR2 YFSETQ. The ends lost 4 bases at V and 2 bases at J; junction bases unmatched: 10. This CDR3 is 16 amino acids long. The CDR3 loop reads CASSLIIAGVTYEQYF. The CDR3 bases are TGCGCCAGCAGCCTAATTATAGCGGGAGTGACCTACGAGCAGTACTTC.

The chain couples TRBV24-1 to TRBJ1-5; a possible D gene is TRBD1 (5 bases). Germline CDR1 is KGHDR and CDR2 is SFDVKD. The CDR3 extends over 17 amino acids. Trimming took off 7 bases at V and 3 bases at J, with 21 bases between the two ends. The DNA of the CDR3 is TGTGCCACCAGCCCAGGATGGGGGGAGGTTGACAATCAGCCCCAGCATTTT. Its translation: CATSPGWGEVDNQPQHF.

The J gene is TRBJ2-3, the V gene TRBV4-1; tentative D call: TRBD2 (6 bases). In germline, CDR1 is MGHRA, CDR2 YSYEKL. V shed 0 bases and J shed 3 bases, with 16 bases lying between them. This CDR3 is built from 17 residues. The CDR3 sequence is CASSQDWGGRGTDTQYF. CDR3 bases: TGCGCCAGCAGCCAAGATTGGGGCGGGCGGGGTACAGATACGCAGTATTTT.